These 20 T cell receptor beta chains originate from one sample sequenced in a study of beta chain features in type 1 diabetes. The study's findings and limits: When Type 1 diabetes patients were examined, their TCRB CDR3s proved moderately but significantly shorter in all four CD4+ subsets.

Since all of the isolated RNA was reverse transcribed, expressed TCRB transcripts were what got sequenced. Sequencing used immunoSEQ multiplex PCR; TCRdb keeps in-frame clones, though not all of them. The repertoire holds around 280,000 clones, with approximately 16% as singletons. No cognate antigen is known for these TCRs. The sample comprised naive CD4+ T cells from blood. The receptor source for this set is a man aged 18 to 30 with type 1 diabetes.

With respect to this clone: Other nucleotide sequences in the sample specify the same CDR3. The chain uses TRBV7-2 and TRBJ2-5; the D gene is possibly TRBD1 (5 bases). Germline CDR1 SGHTA, CDR2 FQGNSA. The CDR3 is 12 residues long. Trimming left V 1 base short and J 5 bases short, with 5 bases between. In DNA form, the CDR3 reads TGTGCCAGCAGCTTAGACAGGGAGACCCAGTACTTC. It is translated as CASSLDRETQYF.

This clone has only a few counts. The chain employs TRBV6-5 and TRBJ2-7; 7 bases align to TRBD1. V lost 6 bases, J lost 3 bases, and 8 bases stayed unmatched. The CDR3 contains 14 residues. Germline assignment: CDR1 MNHEY and CDR2 SVGAGI. The CDR3 reads CASSVTGINYEQYF. CDR3 DNA: TGTGCCAGCAGCGTGACAGGGATCAACTACGAGCAGTACTTC.

J is TRBJ2-1 and V is TRBV29-1; 7 bases align to TRBD2. The J segment lost 7 bases and the V segment lost 6 bases, leaving 6 bases of the junction unmatched. CDR3 size: 12 residues. CDR1 is SQVTM, CDR2 ANQGSEA, per germline. CDR3: CSVRRAGNEQFF. CDR3 nucleotides: TGCAGCGTGAGGAGAGCGGGGAATGAGCAGTTCTTC.

The chain links TRBV7-2 to TRBJ2-5; TRBD2 might be the D (6 bases). This CDR3 comprises 15 residues. V was trimmed by 4 bases and J by 7 bases, leaving 19 bases between them. Germline V gives CDR1 SGHTA, CDR2 FQGNSA. CDR3 region: CASSSSPGRARTQYF. CDR3 bases: TGTGCCAGCAGCTCTTCTCCCGGGAGAGCGCGGACCCAGTACTTC.

This clone was seen only a few times. The V gene is TRBV7-6, the J gene TRBJ2-7, with TRBD1 matching over 10 bases. The CDR3 is 15 residues long. With V trimmed by 2 bases and J by 6 bases, 7 bases remained unmatched. Germline-derived CDR1 and CDR2 are SGHVS and FNYEAQ. The CDR3 loop reads CASSLTSTGGVEQYF. CDR3 coding DNA: TGTGCCAGCAGCTTAACTTCGACAGGGGGCGTCGAGCAGTACTTC.

The V and J genes are TRBV28 and TRBJ2-7, with a weak D call TRBD2 (7 bases). V shed 5 bases and J shed 1 base, with 18 bases lying between them. This CDR3 is built from 16 residues. Germline CDR1 and CDR2: MDHEN and SYDVKM. Written as DNA, the CDR3 is TGTGCCAGCAGTGCCCATGGCGGGGGCCCTTCCTACGAGCAGTACTTC. Translation gives CASSAHGGGPSYEQYF.

The rearrangement uses TRBV28 and TRBJ2-7; TRBD1 matches at 9 bases. From germline, CDR1 is MDHEN and CDR2 SYDVKM. Germline trimming cut 5 bases from V and 9 bases from J; bases unmatched to any gene: 11. This CDR3 is built from 14 residues. In DNA, the CDR3 is TGTGCCAGCAGTGCGGGACAGGGTTTAGAGAGGCAGTACTTC. Translated: CASSAGQGLERQYF.

The V call is TRBV18, the J call TRBJ2-1; 7 nucleotides agree with TRBD2. Germline assignment: CDR1 KGHSH and CDR2 LQKENI. The ends lost 5 bases at V and 0 bases at J; junction bases unmatched: 10. This CDR3 contains 17 residues. CDR3 in DNA: TGTGCCAGCTCATTTGTCCGGGAGGCGAGCTCCTACAATGAGCAGTTCTTC. Encoded protein: CASSFVREASSYNEQFF.

In its sample, this clone was seen a few times. The V call is TRBV19, the J call TRBJ2-5; 11 nucleotides line up with TRBD2. Per the germline V gene, CDR1 is LNHDA and CDR2 is SQIVND (reference sequence). The CDR3 sequence is 14 residues long. J was trimmed by 7 bases and V by 3 bases; bases with no gene match: 4. CDR3 DNA: TGTGCCAGTAGTATGACTAGCGGGGCGGGGACCCAGTACTTC. Translation gives CASSMTSGAGTQYF.

This clone was counted once. This chain uses TRBV28 with TRBJ2-2, with TRBD1 identical over 10 bases. CDR3 length: 15 residues. Per germline, CDR1 MDHEN and CDR2 SYDVKM. The ends lost 5 bases at V and 6 bases at J; junction bases unmatched: 6. The DNA for the CDR3 is TGTGCCAGCAGTACCGGGGGGACAGGGGCCGGGGAGCTGTTTTTT. Residues: CASSTGGTGAGELFF.

This clone showed up just a few times. V is TRBV2 and J is TRBJ2-1; TRBD2 aligns across 10 bases. Germline CDR1 is SNHLY and CDR2 is FYNNEI. V shed 7 bases and J 3 bases; nucleotides not matched to a gene: 3. The CDR3 is 14 amino acids. In DNA, the CDR3 is TGTGCCAGCATGAGGACTAGCGGCTACAATGAGCAGTTCTTC. Translating it yields CASMRTSGYNEQFF.

A few counts support this clone. V usage is TRBV30 and J usage is TRBJ1-1; TRBD1 might be the D (6 bases). V shed 7 bases and J shed 0 bases, with 12 bases lying between them. Germline V gives CDR1 GTSNPN, CDR2 SVGIG (reference sequence). The length of the CDR3 is 13 residues. The CDR3 loop is CALRTAMNTEAFF. CDR3 DNA: TGTGCCTTGCGGACAGCGATGAACACTGAAGCTTTCTTT.

The genes are TRBV7-9 and TRBJ2-5; D is possibly TRBD1 (5 bases). Per germline, CDR1 SEHNR and CDR2 FQNEAQ (reference sequence). CDR3 size: 15 residues. V shed 5 bases and J shed 2 bases, with 15 bases lying between them. Here the CDR3 DNA reads TGTGCCAGCAGCAGGACACGACTGGCGCAAGAGACCCAGTACTTC. It translates to CASSRTRLAQETQYF. Full variable domain (outside the CDR3, taken from reference TRBV7-9 and TRBJ2-5): DTGVSQNPRHKITKRGQNVTFRCDPISEHNRLYWYRQTLGQGPEFLTYFQNEAQLEKSRLLSDRFSAERPKGSFSTLEIQRTEQGDSAMYLCASSRTRLAQETQYFGPGTRLLVL.

Concerning this clone itself: Other DNA sequences in this sample translate to the same CDR3. The CDR3 DNA follows: TGTGCCAGCAGCCCTAGCGGGGGGCCCTACAATGAGCAGTTCTTC. Translated, it gives CASSPSGGPYNEQFF. V usage is TRBV7-2 and J usage is TRBJ2-1; TRBD2 matches at 11 bases. Germline V gene data show CDR1 as SGHTA and CDR2 as FQGNSA. The V segment lost 5 bases and the J segment 2 bases; nucleotides outside the gene matches: 2. The CDR3 is made up of 15 amino acids.

This clone has more than one count but fewer than ten. The CDR3 bases are TGCGCCAGCAGCCAAGAGGTAACAGGGTATAGCACAGATACGCAGTATTTT. Encoded protein: CASSQEVTGYSTDTQYF. The rearrangement links TRBV4-3 to TRBJ2-3; D may be TRBD1 (6 bases). Trimming shortened V by 0 bases and J by 0 bases, and 13 bases separated the two germline ends. This CDR3 has 17 amino acids. From germline, CDR1 is LGHNA and CDR2 YSLEER.

The rearrangement uses TRBV20-1 and TRBJ2-1, with D possibly matching TRBD2 (6 bases). Trimming left V 5 bases short and J 13 bases short, with 12 bases between. This CDR3 has 10 amino acids. Germline assignment: CDR1 DFQATT and CDR2 SNEGSKA (reference sequence). The CDR3 region has the DNA TGCAGTGCTCGCCGGGACTCTCAGTTCTTC. Its protein product is CSARRDSQFF.

The chain uses TRBV19 and TRBJ1-1, with D maybe TRBD1 (6 bases). Looked up from germline, CDR1 is LNHDA and CDR2 is SQIVND (reference sequence). This CDR3 region has 17 residues. V was pared by 5 bases and J by 2 bases, with 21 bases between. The CDR3 is CASSGGFRGSTNTEAFF. CDR3 sequence (DNA): TGTGCCAGTAGTGGAGGCTTCAGGGGCTCAACTAACACTGAAGCTTTCTTT.

This chain connects TRBV6-6 to TRBJ1-2; D possibly corresponds to TRBD1 (5 bases). The CDR3 has 14 amino acids. Trimming removed 6 bases at V and 4 bases at J, with 15 bases between. From germline, CDR1 is MNHNY and CDR2 SVGAGI (reference sequence). The CDR3: CASRTGTQVYGYTF. The CDR3 DNA follows: TGTGCCAGCAGGACCGGGACTCAAGTCTATGGCTACACCTTC.

This clone occurred a few times. This chain links TRBV10-3 with TRBJ2-1; unclear D gene. This CDR3 is 15 amino acids long. V lost 6 bases and J 2 bases, leaving 14 bases between the germline ends. Germline CDR1 is ENHRY and CDR2 is SYGVKD. This chain's CDR3 is CAISVIRSTYNEQFF. In DNA, the CDR3 is TGTGCCATCAGCGTAATTCGGTCAACCTACAATGAGCAGTTCTTC.

This clone was counted only a few times. The chain employs TRBV28 and TRBJ1-5, with TRBD1 matching over 8 bases. The V and J ends lost 4 bases and 12 bases, in that order; junction bases with no gene match: 11. Germline V gene data show CDR1 as MDHEN and CDR2 as SYDVKM. The CDR3 is 14 amino acids. CDR3 coding DNA: TGTGCCAGCAGTTCCGGGACAGGCTTGGGAAACCAGCATTTT. Translation gives CASSSGTGLGNQHF. The complete variable domain, with remaining parts taken from reference TRBV28 and TRBJ1-5, reads DVKVTQSSRYLVKRTGEKVFLECVQDMDHENMFWYRQDPGLGLRLIYFSYDVKMKEKGDIPEGYSVSREKKERFSLILESASTNQTSMYLCASSSGTGLGNQHFGDGTRLSIL.